Following are 31 T cell receptor beta chains from one sample sequenced in a study of T cell responses to AZD1222 COVID-19 vaccine. The method was immunoSEQ multiplex PCR; TCRdb's version includes in-frame clones alone and lacks a portion of them. The sample lists 100,000 or so clones, around nine tenths occurring once. The material was peripheral blood, obtained on day 0 of AZD1222 vaccination. The receptors stem from an adult in good health.

The chain is built from TRBV24-1 and TRBJ1-5; no firm D call. CDR3 size: 14 residues. V was cut by 0 bases and J by 3 bases, with 5 bases left in between. Germline-derived CDR1 and CDR2 are KGHDR and SFDVKD. CDR3 coding DNA: TGTGCCACCAGTGATTTGAGTGACAATCAGCCCCAGCATTTT. Protein: CATSDLSDNQPQHF.

The rearrangement links TRBV12-3 or TRBV12-4 to TRBJ2-5, with D uncertain. CDR3 length: 13 residues. The V and J ends lost 4 bases and 1 base respectively, with 7 bases between them. CDR3 sequence reads: CASSYGPQETQYF. The DNA for the CDR3 is TGTGCCAGCAGTTACGGCCCCCAAGAGACCCAGTACTTC.

The chain carries TRBV11-2 and TRBJ2-7, with D unresolved. Germline-derived CDR1 and CDR2 are SGHAT and FQNNGV. V lost 2 bases, J lost 4 bases, and 9 bases lay in between. The CDR3 spans 13 residues. In DNA form, the CDR3 reads TGTGCCAGCAGCTTACAGTTGGCTTACGAGCAGTACTTC. Translation gives CASSLQLAYEQYF.

The chain is built from TRBV29-1 and TRBJ1-1; the D is unclear. Trimming cost V 6 bases and J 4 bases, with 15 bases left between them. This CDR3 comprises 13 residues. Germline CDR1 reads SQVTM; CDR2 reads ANQGSEA. The CDR3 sequence: CSVVVRLGTEAFF. The CDR3 coding sequence is TGCAGCGTAGTCGTGAGGCTGGGCACTGAAGCTTTCTTT.

This chain links TRBV5-1 with TRBJ1-1, with D unresolved. V dropped 4 bases and J dropped 7 bases, with 14 bases sitting between them. Germline loops: CDR1 SGHRS, CDR2 YFSETQ. This CDR3 comprises 13 residues. In DNA, the CDR3 is TGCGCCAGCAGCCAAGACACAGATGTTGAAGCTTTCTTT. This sequence encodes CASSQDTDVEAFF.

V gene TRBV3-1 (or the pseudogene TRBV3-2) combines with J gene TRBJ2-5; a possible D gene is TRBD2 (6 bases). The CDR3 covers 13 residues. CDR1 and CDR2 from the germline V gene are LGHDT and YNNKEL (reference sequence). V was clipped by 5 bases and J by 4 bases, with 11 bases between them. CDR3 DNA: TGTGCCAGCAGCGCTACCGGGGGAGAGACCCAGTACTTC. Translating it yields CASSATGGETQYF.

This clone was seen a handful of times. The chain combines TRBV19 with TRBJ1-5; D is uncertain. V was pared by 1 base and J by 6 bases, with 13 bases between. Germline V gene data show CDR1 as LNHDA and CDR2 as SQIVND (reference sequence). There are 15 residues in the CDR3. CDR3: CASSIGGLSPQPQHF. In DNA form, the CDR3 reads TGTGCCAGTAGTATAGGTGGACTGTCCCCTCAGCCCCAGCATTTT. Full variable domain (remainder filled in from reference TRBV19 and TRBJ1-5): DGGITQSPKYLFRKEGQNVTLSCEQNLNHDAMYWYRQDPGQGLRLIYYSQIVNDFQKGDIAEGYSVSREKKESFPLTVTSAQKNPTAFYLCASSIGGLSPQPQHFGDGTRLSIL.

The rearrangement joins TRBV28 to TRBJ2-6, with 10 positions matching TRBD1. J lost 1 base, V lost 7 bases, and 10 bases had no gene match. The CDR3 extends over 18 amino acids. Germline V gives CDR1 MDHEN, CDR2 SYDVKM. The CDR3 here is CASTDTRTGGSGANVLTF. CDR3 nucleotides: TGTGCCAGCACCGACACCAGGACAGGGGGATCTGGGGCCAACGTCCTGACTTTC. The full variable domain, rest sourced from reference TRBV28 and TRBJ2-6, is DVKVTQSSRYLVKRTGEKVFLECVQDMDHENMFWYRQDPGLGLRLIYFSYDVKMKEKGDIPEGYSVSREKKERFSLILESASTNQTSMYLCASTDTRTGGSGANVLTFGAGSRLTVL.

This rearrangement joins TRBV27 to TRBJ1-2, with D maybe TRBD1 (5 bases). The germline V gene encodes CDR1 MNHEY and CDR2 SMNVEV (reference sequence). The V end was cut by 4 bases, the J end by 4 bases, with 10 bases between. The CDR3 runs 13 residues. CDR3 nucleotides: TGTGCCAGCAGTTGGGGCTTGGGCTATGGCTACACCTTC. It encodes CASSWGLGYGYTF.

The chain joins TRBV18 to TRBJ1-1; possible D gene TRBD1, 5 bases. CDR3 size: 14 residues. Per germline, CDR1 KGHSH and CDR2 LQKENI. The V and J ends lost 2 bases and 3 bases respectively, with 10 bases between them. CDR3 in amino acids: CASSPGAIYTEAFF. DNA for the CDR3: TGTGCCAGCTCACCAGGGGCCATTTACACTGAAGCTTTCTTT.

The rearrangement uses TRBV18 and TRBJ1-2, with D possibly matching TRBD1 (6 bases). The CDR3 extends over 14 amino acids. Trimming pared 6 bases from V and 5 bases from J, leaving 16 bases between. Germline V gives CDR1 KGHSH, CDR2 LQKENI. The CDR3, as DNA: TGTGCCAGCTCGTCCGGGGGGGGCTGGTATGGCTACACCTTC. Protein product: CASSSGGGWYGYTF.

V is TRBV27 and J is TRBJ2-5; D is perhaps TRBD1 (6 bases). Between the trimmed V and J ends, which lost 5 bases and 5 bases, there was a span of 21 bases. CDR1 is MNHEY and CDR2 is SMNVEV in the germline V gene (reference sequence). This CDR3 comprises 16 residues. CDR3 in DNA: TGTGCCAGCAGTGCCCACCGGGTAGGGGGTTCGGAGACCCAGTACTTC. Translating it yields CASSAHRVGGSETQYF.

The V gene is TRBV28, the J gene TRBJ2-6, with no clear D. The CDR3 consists of 17 residues. The V gene lost 3 bases and the J gene lost 0 bases, with 12 bases spanning the gap. The germline CDR1 and CDR2 sequences are MDHEN and SYDVKM. The CDR3 DNA reads TGTGCCAGCAGTTTCGCTAGTTCCGCCTCTGGGGCCAACGTCCTGACTTTC. This gives the protein CASSFASSASGANVLTF.

The chain links TRBV10-3 to TRBJ1-1; D uncertain. The V end was cut by 3 bases, the J end by 4 bases, with 12 bases between. Germline lookup yields CDR1 ENHRY and CDR2 SYGVKD. The CDR3 spans 14 residues. CDR3 DNA sequence: TGTGCCATCAGTGATACGATGCCGGGCACTGAAGCTTTCTTT. Protein: CAISDTMPGTEAFF.

The chain combines TRBV4-1 with TRBJ2-7, with TRBD1 matching over 8 bases. V gave up 3 bases and J gave up 4 bases; unmatched junction bases: 8. Per germline, CDR1 MGHRA and CDR2 YSYEKL. CDR3 size: 15 residues. In nucleotides, the CDR3 is TGCGCCAGCAGCCAGACAGGGGCCGGGGAGTACGAGCAGTACTTC. Residues: CASSQTGAGEYEQYF.

Only one count was recorded for this clone. The V and J genes are TRBV7-2 and TRBJ1-6, with 8 bases lining up with TRBD1. The V gene's germline CDR1 is SGHTA and CDR2 FQGNSA. V lost 6 bases, J lost 7 bases, and 8 bases stayed unmatched. The CDR3 spans 15 residues. As DNA, the CDR3 is TGTGCCAGCAGGATAACCGGGACAGGAAATTCACCCCTCCACTTT. The encoded protein is CASRITGTGNSPLHF.

The V call is TRBV7-9, the J call TRBJ2-1; D might be TRBD1 or TRBD2, each matching 6 bases. V was shortened by 4 bases and J by 9 bases, with 22 bases between the two germline ends. This CDR3 is 16 amino acids long. The germline V gene encodes CDR1 SEHNR and CDR2 FQNEAQ (reference sequence). CDR3 amino acids: CASSSSRMGGISEQFF. In DNA form, the CDR3 reads TGTGCCAGCAGCTCCTCCCGAATGGGGGGCATTTCTGAGCAGTTCTTC. Drawing the rest from reference TRBV7-9 and TRBJ2-1, the complete variable domain is DTGVSQNPRHKITKRGQNVTFRCDPISEHNRLYWYRQTLGQGPEFLTYFQNEAQLEKSRLLSDRFSAERPKGSFSTLEIQRTEQGDSAMYLCASSSSRMGGISEQFFGPGTRLTVL.

The chain has TRBV18 and TRBJ2-7; a possible D gene is TRBD1 (5 bases). The CDR3 loop spans 13 amino acids. Trimming left V 1 base short and J 3 bases short, with 7 bases between. CDR1 and CDR2 from the germline V gene are KGHSH and LQKENI. For the CDR3, the DNA is TGTGCCAGCTCACCACTACAGGACTACGAGCAGTACTTC. This codes for CASSPLQDYEQYF.

The chain couples TRBV4-1 to TRBJ1-3; 7 positions agree with TRBD1. The CDR3 contains 14 residues. Per the germline V gene, CDR1 is MGHRA and CDR2 is YSYEKL. V was clipped by 3 bases and J by 4 bases; unmatched bases: 3. The DNA of the CDR3 is TGCGCCAGCAGCCACCCGGGACAGGGAAACACCATATATTTT. Translated: CASSHPGQGNTIYF.

Here the CDR3 DNA reads TGCGCCAGCAGTGAGAATGGAAATCAGCCCCAGCATTTT. Translated: CASSENGNQPQHF. V gene TRBV10-1 combines with J gene TRBJ1-5; no clear D. The CDR3 contains 13 residues. Between the trimmed V and J ends, which lost 2 bases and 4 bases, there was a span of 6 bases. The germline CDR1 and CDR2 sequences are WNHNN and SYGVQD (reference sequence).

The genes are TRBV28 and TRBJ1-3; TRBD1 aligns across 8 bases. Losses at the gene ends were 3 bases for V and 0 bases for J; bases not matched to a gene: 13. Germline CDR1 is MDHEN and CDR2 is SYDVKM. The CDR3 runs to 19 residues. CDR3 DNA: TGTGCCAGCAGTTTCGGGACAGGCTACACCTTGATCTCTGGAAACACCATATATTTT. It encodes CASSFGTGYTLISGNTIYF.

The rearrangement uses TRBV6-6 and TRBJ2-3; D call uncertain. CDR1 and CDR2 from the germline V gene are MNHNY and SVGAGI (reference sequence). Trimming left V 6 bases short and J 2 bases short, with 9 bases between. The CDR3 runs 13 residues. CDR3 loop: CASRRLNTDTQYF. CDR3 sequence (DNA): TGTGCCAGCAGGAGATTGAACACAGATACGCAGTATTTT.

This sequence joins TRBV29-1 and TRBJ2-7; the match to TRBD2 covers 7 bases. The ends lost 6 bases at V and 2 bases at J; junction bases unmatched: 1. Per germline, CDR1 SQVTM and CDR2 ANQGSEA. There are 11 residues in the CDR3. CDR3 sequence: CSVSGTYEQYF. The CDR3 nucleotides read TGCAGCGTGAGCGGGACCTACGAGCAGTACTTC.

This chain uses TRBV5-5 with TRBJ1-2; the D is unclear. The CDR3 sequence is 14 residues long. V gave up 4 bases and J gave up 8 bases, with 18 bases separating them. In germline, CDR1 is SGHKS, CDR2 YYEKEE (reference sequence). This CDR3 reads CASSPSARSLGYTF. Here the CDR3 DNA reads TGTGCCAGCAGCCCGTCCGCCAGATCGCTCGGCTACACCTTC.

Concerning this clone itself: This sample also contains other DNA sequences that code for the same CDR3. This chain uses TRBV7-9 with TRBJ1-1, with D hard to call. The length of the CDR3 is 13 residues. Germline V CDR1 and CDR2: SEHNR, FQNEAQ (reference sequence). V lost 3 bases to trimming and J lost 1 base, with 6 bases between them. CDR3 loop: CASSFDGNTEAFF. Here the CDR3 DNA reads TGTGCCAGCAGCTTCGACGGGAACACTGAAGCTTTCTTT.

This chain connects TRBV4-1 to TRBJ1-1; the D gene is possibly TRBD1 (6 bases). V was cut by 1 base and J by 7 bases, with 7 bases left in between. Per germline, CDR1 MGHRA and CDR2 YSYEKL. The CDR3 length is 12 residues. Here the CDR3 DNA reads TGCGCCAGCAGCCAAGGGACAGATGAAGCTTTCTTT. As protein: CASSQGTDEAFF.

The V gene is TRBV18, the J gene TRBJ2-1; the D is unclear. This CDR3 has 15 residues. Trimming shortened V by 1 base and J by 6 bases, and 13 bases separated the two germline ends. The germline CDR1 and CDR2 sequences are KGHSH and LQKENI. CDR3 nucleotides: TGTGCCAGCTCACCACTCCCGGCTCGAGGCAATGAGCAGTTCTTC. It yields the protein CASSPLPARGNEQFF.

This chain uses TRBV19 with TRBJ1-1; TRBD1 agrees at 11 bases. Germline V gene data show CDR1 as LNHDA and CDR2 as SQIVND (reference sequence). J gave up 1 base and V 8 bases, and 12 bases lay outside the gene matches. CDR3 length: 17 amino acids. The chain's CDR3 is CASSWGQGVSWNTEAFF. The DNA for the CDR3 is TGTGCCAGTTCCTGGGGACAGGGGGTTAGTTGGAACACTGAAGCTTTCTTT.

This clone has ten or more counts. The V call is TRBV20-1, the J call TRBJ1-1; the D is unclear. With 7 bases removed from V and 1 base from J, the gap between germline ends came to 7 bases. The germline V gene encodes CDR1 DFQATT and CDR2 SNEGSKA (reference sequence). The CDR3 is 11 residues long. The CDR3 sequence is CSVSQNTEAFF. In DNA, the CDR3 is TGCAGTGTTTCACAGAACACTGAAGCTTTCTTT.

Only one count was recorded for this clone. The rearrangement uses TRBV3-1 (or the pseudogene TRBV3-2) and TRBJ1-4; weak D call: TRBD1 (6 bases). The germline CDR1 and CDR2 sequences are LGHDT and YNNKEL (reference sequence). Trimming took 4 bases from V and 7 from J, leaving 10 bases between them. This CDR3 has 13 amino acids. The CDR3 is CASSLRGAEKLFF. The DNA for the CDR3 is TGTGCCAGCAGCCTGCGGGGGGCTGAAAAACTGTTTTTT.

J is TRBJ2-5 and V is TRBV24-1; the D gene is possibly TRBD1 (7 bases). V was shortened by 1 base and J by 4 bases, with 12 bases between the two germline ends. Germline-derived CDR1 and CDR2 are KGHDR and SFDVKD. The CDR3 totals 15 residues. Here the CDR3 reads CATSDFRGAGETQYF. Here the CDR3 DNA reads TGTGCCACCAGTGATTTCAGGGGGGCAGGAGAGACCCAGTACTTC.